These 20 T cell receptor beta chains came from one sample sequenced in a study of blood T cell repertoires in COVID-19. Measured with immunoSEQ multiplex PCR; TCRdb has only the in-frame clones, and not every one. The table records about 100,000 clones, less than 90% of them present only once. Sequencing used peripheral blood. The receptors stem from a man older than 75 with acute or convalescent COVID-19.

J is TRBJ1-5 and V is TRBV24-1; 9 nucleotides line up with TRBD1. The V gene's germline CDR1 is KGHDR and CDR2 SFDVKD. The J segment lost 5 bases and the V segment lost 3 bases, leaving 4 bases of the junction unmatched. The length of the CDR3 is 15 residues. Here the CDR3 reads CATSDPTGGDQPQHF. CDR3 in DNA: TGTGCCACCAGTGATCCGACAGGGGGGGATCAGCCCCAGCATTTT.

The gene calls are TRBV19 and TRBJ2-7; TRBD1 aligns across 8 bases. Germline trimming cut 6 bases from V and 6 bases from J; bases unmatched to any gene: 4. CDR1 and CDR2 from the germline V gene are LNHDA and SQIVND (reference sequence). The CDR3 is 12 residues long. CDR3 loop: CASSDDRGEQYF. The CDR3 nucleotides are TGTGCCAGTAGCGACGACAGGGGCGAGCAGTACTTC. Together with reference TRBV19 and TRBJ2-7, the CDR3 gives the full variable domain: DGGITQSPKYLFRKEGQNVTLSCEQNLNHDAMYWYRQDPGQGLRLIYYSQIVNDFQKGDIAEGYSVSREKKESFPLTVTSAQKNPTAFYLCASSDDRGEQYFGPGTRLTVT.

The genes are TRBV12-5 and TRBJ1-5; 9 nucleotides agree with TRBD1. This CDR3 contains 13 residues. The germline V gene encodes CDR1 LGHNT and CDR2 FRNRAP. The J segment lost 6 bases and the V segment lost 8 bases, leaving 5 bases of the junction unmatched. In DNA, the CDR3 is TGTGCTAGTTCACAGGGGGCAGGTCAGCCCCAGCATTTT. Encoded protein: CASSQGAGQPQHF.

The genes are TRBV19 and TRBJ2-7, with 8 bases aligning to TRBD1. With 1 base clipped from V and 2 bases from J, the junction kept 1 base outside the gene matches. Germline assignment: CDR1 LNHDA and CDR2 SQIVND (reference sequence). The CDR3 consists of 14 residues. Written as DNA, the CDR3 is TGTGCCAGTAGTATAGGGACAGGGACCTACGAGCAGTACTTC. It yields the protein CASSIGTGTYEQYF.

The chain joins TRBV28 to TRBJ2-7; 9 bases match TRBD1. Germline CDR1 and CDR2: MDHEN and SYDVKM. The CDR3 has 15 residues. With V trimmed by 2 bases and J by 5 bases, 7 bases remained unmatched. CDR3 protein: CASSLGGQGGHEQYF. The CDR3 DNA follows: TGTGCCAGCAGTTTAGGGGGACAGGGTGGCCACGAGCAGTACTTC.

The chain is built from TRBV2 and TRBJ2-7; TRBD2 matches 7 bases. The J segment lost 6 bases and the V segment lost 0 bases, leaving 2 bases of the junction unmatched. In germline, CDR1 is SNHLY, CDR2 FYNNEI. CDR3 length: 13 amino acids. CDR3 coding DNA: TGTGCCAGCAGTGAAGCAGGGGAGGGCGAGCAGTACTTC. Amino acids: CASSEAGEGEQYF.

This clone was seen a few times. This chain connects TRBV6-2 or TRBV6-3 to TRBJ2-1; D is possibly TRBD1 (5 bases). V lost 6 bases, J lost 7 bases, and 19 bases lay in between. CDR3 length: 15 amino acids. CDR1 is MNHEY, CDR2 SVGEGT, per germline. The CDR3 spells CASSRNPIQGNEQFF. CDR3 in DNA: TGTGCCAGCAGCAGAAACCCTATCCAGGGAAATGAGCAGTTCTTC.

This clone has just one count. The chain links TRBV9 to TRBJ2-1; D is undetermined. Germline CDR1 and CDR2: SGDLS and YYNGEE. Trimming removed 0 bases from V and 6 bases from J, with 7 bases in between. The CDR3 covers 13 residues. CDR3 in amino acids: CASSVVPGNEQFF. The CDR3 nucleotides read TGTGCCAGCAGCGTAGTTCCCGGCAATGAGCAGTTCTTC.

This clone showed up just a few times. The CDR3 DNA sequence: TGTGCCACCCCTTCCCCGCAGGGGCCGCATTACAATGAGCAGTTCTTC. Its translation: CATPSPQGPHYNEQFF. The J gene is TRBJ2-1, the V gene TRBV6-4; tentative D call: TRBD1 (6 bases). Trimming removed 10 bases at V and 4 bases at J, with 23 bases between. The germline V gene encodes CDR1 MRHNA and CDR2 SNTAGT. The CDR3 consists of 16 residues.

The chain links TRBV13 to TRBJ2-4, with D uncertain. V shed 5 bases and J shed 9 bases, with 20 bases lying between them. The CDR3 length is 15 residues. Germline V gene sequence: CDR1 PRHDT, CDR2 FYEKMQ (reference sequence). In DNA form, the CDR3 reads TGTGCCAGCAGCCTTTCTAACAAACAATCAGGCATTCAGTACTTC. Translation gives CASSLSNKQSGIQYF. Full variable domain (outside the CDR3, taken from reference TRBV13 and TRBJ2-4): AAGVIQSPRHLIKEKRETATLKCYPIPRHDTVYWYQQGPGQDPQFLISFYEKMQSDKGSIPDRFSAQQFSDYHSELNMSSLELGDSALYFCASSLSNKQSGIQYFGAGTRLSVL.

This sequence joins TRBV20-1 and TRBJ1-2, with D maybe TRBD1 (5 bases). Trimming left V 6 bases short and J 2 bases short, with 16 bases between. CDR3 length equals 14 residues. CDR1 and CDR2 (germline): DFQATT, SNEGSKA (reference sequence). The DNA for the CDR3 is TGCAGTGCCAGTCGGAGGGGCATCAACTATGGCTACACCTTC. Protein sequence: CSASRRGINYGYTF.

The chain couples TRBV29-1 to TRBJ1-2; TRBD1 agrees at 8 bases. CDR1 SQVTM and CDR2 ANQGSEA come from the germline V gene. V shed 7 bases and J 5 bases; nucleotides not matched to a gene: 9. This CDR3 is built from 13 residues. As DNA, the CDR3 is TGCAGCGCCGCCTCCGACAGGGGTTATGGCTACACCTTC. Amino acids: CSAASDRGYGYTF.

The CDR3 is CASSRGGASGTYEQFF. DNA for the CDR3: TGTGCCAGCAGCCGCGGCGGGGCTAGCGGGACCTATGAGCAGTTCTTC. The J gene is TRBJ2-1, the V gene TRBV7-2; 9 bases align to TRBD2. CDR1 and CDR2 from the germline V gene are SGHTA and FQGNSA. V shed 5 bases and J 8 bases; nucleotides not matched to a gene: 13. The CDR3 has 16 amino acids.

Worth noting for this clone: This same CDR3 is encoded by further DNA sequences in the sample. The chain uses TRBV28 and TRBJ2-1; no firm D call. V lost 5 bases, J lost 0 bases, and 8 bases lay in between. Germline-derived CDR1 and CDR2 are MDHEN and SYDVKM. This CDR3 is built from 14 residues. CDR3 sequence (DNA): TGTGCCAGCAGTGCCACGAGCTCCTACAATGAGCAGTTCTTC. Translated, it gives CASSATSSYNEQFF.

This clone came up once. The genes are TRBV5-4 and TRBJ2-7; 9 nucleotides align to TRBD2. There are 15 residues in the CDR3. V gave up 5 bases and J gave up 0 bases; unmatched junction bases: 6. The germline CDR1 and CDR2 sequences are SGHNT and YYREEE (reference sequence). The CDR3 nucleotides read TGTGCCAGCAGGGCGGGGGGGGAACTCTCCTACGAGCAGTACTTC. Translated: CASRAGGELSYEQYF.

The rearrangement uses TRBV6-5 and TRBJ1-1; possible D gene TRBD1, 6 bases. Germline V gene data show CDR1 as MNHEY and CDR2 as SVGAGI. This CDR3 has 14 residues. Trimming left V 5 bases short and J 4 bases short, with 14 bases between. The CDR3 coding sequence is TGTGCCAGCAGTAAACAGGGTTGGAGCACTGAAGCTTTCTTT. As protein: CASSKQGWSTEAFF.

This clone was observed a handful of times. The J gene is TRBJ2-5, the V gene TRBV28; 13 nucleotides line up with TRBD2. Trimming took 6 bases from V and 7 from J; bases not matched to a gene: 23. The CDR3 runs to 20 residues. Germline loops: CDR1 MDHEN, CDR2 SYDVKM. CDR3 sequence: CASSTDRWTSGSTPDGTQYF. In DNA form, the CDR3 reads TGTGCCAGCAGCACCGACAGGTGGACTAGCGGGAGTACCCCAGATGGGACCCAGTACTTC.

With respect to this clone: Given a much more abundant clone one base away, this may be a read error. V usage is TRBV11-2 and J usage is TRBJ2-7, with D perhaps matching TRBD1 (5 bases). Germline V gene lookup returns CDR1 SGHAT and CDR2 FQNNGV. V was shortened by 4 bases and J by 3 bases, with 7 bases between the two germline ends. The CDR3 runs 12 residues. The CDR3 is CASSSQGYEQYF. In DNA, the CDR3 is TGTGCCAGCAGCTCCCAGGGCTACGAGCAGTACTTC.

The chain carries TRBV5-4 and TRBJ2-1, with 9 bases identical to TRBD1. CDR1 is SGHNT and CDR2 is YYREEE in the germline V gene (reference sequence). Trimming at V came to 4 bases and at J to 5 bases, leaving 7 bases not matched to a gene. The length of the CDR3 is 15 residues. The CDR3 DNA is TGTGCCAGCAGCAGCCGACAGGGGGTCAACAATGAGCAGTTCTTC. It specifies CASSSRQGVNNEQFF.

Written as DNA, the CDR3 is TGTGCCAGCAGTTTAGAGGAGGGATTGGGGAATGAGCAGTTCTTC. Protein: CASSLEEGLGNEQFF. The chain links TRBV28 to TRBJ2-1, with a tentative D call TRBD2 (6 bases). The germline V gene encodes CDR1 MDHEN and CDR2 SYDVKM. Trimming stripped 2 bases from V and 7 bases from J, with 15 bases between. The CDR3 contains 15 residues.